Reported below is one TCR beta chain. The sample belongs to a study of tumour-infiltrating T cells in Burkitt lymphoma. Study background: Repertoire clonality predicted overall and progression-free survival.

Clones were read by immunoSEQ multiplex PCR, and TCRdb kept only the in-frame ones, dropping some. This table holds roughly 13,000 clones, approximately 71% found once. The junction had 2 bases not matched to a gene; V was cut back by 4 bases and J by 7 bases. There are 14 residues in the CDR3. Per germline, CDR1 MDHEN and CDR2 SYDVKM. The rearrangement joins TRBV28 to TRBJ1-5; 12 bases are shared with TRBD1. The source of this sequence is a human donor with diffuse large B-cell lymphoma. The source material was tumor tissue. CDR3 sequence reads: CASSSGQGAQPQHF. The CDR3 coding sequence is TGTGCCAGCAGTTCGGGACAGGGGGCCCAGCCCCAGCATTTT.